This TCR beta chain was obtained from a study of blood T cell repertoires in COVID-19 (TCRdb year 2020). Concerning the study at large: Samples from collaborators originated in the United States, Italy and Spain and spanned both the acute and convalescent phases of COVID-19. The material from the prospective study consisted of cDNA or gDNA derived from T cells, B-cell-depleted T cells, or PBMCs. Deeply sampled blood TCRbeta repertoires from subjects exposed to, actively infected with, or recovered from COVID-19 were included in the dataset. The repertoires were released in a freely available public database intended as a resource for research on the immune response to SARS-CoV-2. The samples were drawn from two sources: the first 160 participants of the ongoing ImmuneRACE study, and 1,200 or so subjects contributed by 6 global collaborators. Sample metadata almost always included a de-identified subject ID, COVID-19 status, age in years and sex. HLA class I and class II types, where available, came from metadata supplied by the sample provider rather than from assay-based typing.

Comment on this clone: Its antigen has not been determined. Base qualities are not at hand, and no much larger clone is one base apart.

TCRbeta CDR3 regions were amplified from genomic DNA using the immunoSEQ Assay, a bias-controlled multiplex PCR. Processing in the source paper ran as follows. Within the assay, amplification of reference gene primers was used to estimate how many nucleated cells each sample contained. To quantify the absolute abundance of each unique TCRbeta CDR3 rearrangement, sequence reads were collapsed and filtered. For each sample, productive Simpson clonality was calculated as the square root of Simpson's diversity index across productive rearrangements. Held by TCRdb, this immuneACCESS table contains in-frame sequences only and omits some clones. Under half of the omission traces to an unresolved V gene where checked; the cause of the rest is unknown. V and J calls and clone size are as listed in that table; D and trimming were resolved from the DNA. For this sample the table gives approximately 210,000 clones, of which 88% were detected only once. The top ten constitute about 4.4% of the sample.

General conclusions and limits of the study: The amount of clinical and demographic metadata varied by source and participant and was provided uncurated.

Whole blood was collected in K2EDTA tubes by collaborating institutions according to the institutions' own protocols. For TCRbeta analysis, collaborators shipped samples as frozen whole blood, isolated PBMCs, or DNA extracted from either of those sample types. CDR1 and CDR2, per the germline V gene, are KGHSH and LQKENI. The CDR3 runs 16 amino acids, cysteine and phenylalanine included. Only CDR3 DNA remains: 48 bases, in frame from the first base. V and J are trimmed by 6 bases and 4 bases, and the gene matches miss 6 bases of the junction. The clonotype was recovered from a human donor in a cohort sampled during active COVID-19. The chain couples TRBV18 to TRBJ2-1; 13 middle bases align to TRBD2. Material for sequencing was peripheral blood. The nucleotides read TGTGCCAGCTCGCGAGGGACTAGCGGGACTTACAATGAGCAGTTCTTC. It translates as CASSRGTSGTYNEQFF.